These T cell receptor beta chains were read from a single sample in a study of Ad26.COV2.S vaccination and SARS-CoV-2 variants. Sequencing was performed with immunoSEQ multiplex PCR; in TCRdb, only in-frame clones are kept and a portion is missing. Of hundreds of thousands of clones listed, approximately 90% are singletons. Sequences were derived from peripheral blood, sampled in a trial of Ad26.COV2.S vaccine versus placebo. The receptor set was obtained from a person aged 18 to 65 who received the Ad26.COV2.S COVID-19 vaccine or a placebo. Each CDR3 is given with its conserved first and last residue. Fields, in order: clone size, J gene, D gene, V gene, CDR3 protein, CDR3 DNA. A D gene is named only where the DNA matches it firmly. Rows may omit the clone size; those that give it use once, few, many or a size class.

.,TRBJ2-1,TRBD1,TRBV6-5,CASSLSRTGRAEQFF,TGTGCCAGCAGCCTTTCTCGGACAGGGAGAGCGGAGCAGTTCTTC
.,TRBJ2-7,TRBD2,TRBV6-5,CASTPGGVGEQYF,TGTGCCAGCACCCCCGGGGGGGTAGGCGAGCAGTACTTC
once,TRBJ2-5,TRBD2,TRBV11-2,CASSLTTSGRAETQYF,TGTGCCAGCAGCTTAACGACTAGCGGGAGGGCAGAGACCCAGTACTTC
once,TRBJ2-5,TRBD2,TRBV5-1,CASSFLSAGGKETQYF,TGCGCCAGCAGCTTCCTATCAGCGGGGGGGAAAGAGACCCAGTACTTC
.,TRBJ2-1,.,TRBV9,CASSVGASVNNEQFF,TGTGCCAGCAGCGTAGGGGCTAGCGTTAACAATGAGCAGTTCTTC
.,TRBJ1-2,TRBD1,TRBV5-1,CASSLGQGAPDGYTF,TGCGCCAGCAGCCTAGGACAGGGGGCGCCTGATGGCTACACCTTC
.,TRBJ2-2,.,TRBV19,CASSMRTGEWGELFF,TGTGCCAGTAGTATGCGGACGGGGGAGTGGGGGGAGCTGTTTTTT
.,TRBJ2-7,.,TRBV3-1/TRBV3-2,CASSQQGSYEQYF,TGTGCCAGCAGCCAACAGGGGTCCTACGAGCAGTACTTC
.,TRBJ2-5,.,TRBV7-8,CASSPAVQETQYF,TGTGCCAGCAGCCCCGCCGTCCAAGAGACCCAGTACTTC
.,TRBJ2-7,TRBD1,TRBV6-5,CASRVGQGPYEQYF,TGTGCCAGCAGAGTCGGACAGGGTCCCTACGAGCAGTACTTC
.,TRBJ2-2,TRBD1,TRBV6-5,CAGHRDRATGELFF,TGTGCCGGACACCGGGACAGGGCCACCGGGGAGCTGTTTTTT
.,TRBJ2-2,TRBD1,TRBV7-9,CASHGTANTGELFF,TGTGCCAGCCACGGGACAGCGAACACCGGGGAGCTGTTTTTT
.,TRBJ1-4,TRBD1,TRBV4-2,CASSQDSGQGGEKLFF,TGTGCCAGCAGCCAAGATTCCGGACAGGGCGGCGAAAAACTGTTTTTT
many,TRBJ1-4,.,TRBV2,CASSERSFATNEKLFF,TGTGCCAGCAGCGAGCGCAGCTTTGCAACTAATGAAAAACTGTTTTTT
few,TRBJ2-2,.,TRBV19,CASTSGLFERTGELFF,TGTGCCAGTACTTCAGGGCTTTTCGAGAGGACCGGGGAGCTGTTTTTT
.,TRBJ1-6,.,TRBV7-2,CASSLEPQGKGPLHF,TGTGCCAGCAGCTTAGAGCCCCAGGGCAAGGGCCCCCTCCACTTT
.,TRBJ2-3,TRBD2,TRBV29-1,CSVHSGRGTDTQYF,TGCAGCGTTCATAGCGGGAGGGGCACAGATACGCAGTATTTT
.,TRBJ2-1,TRBD2,TRBV5-1,CASSLDSGSFDEQFF,TGCGCCAGCAGCTTGGATAGCGGGAGCTTCGATGAGCAGTTCTTC
.,TRBJ2-7,.,TRBV3-1/TRBV3-2,CASSQDLTYEQYF,TGTGCCAGCAGCCAAGATCTTACCTACGAGCAGTACTTC
.,TRBJ2-3,.,TRBV7-2,CASSQGGDTQYF,TGTGCCAGCAGCCAGGGGGGAGATACGCAGTATTTT
once,TRBJ2-2,.,TRBV28,CASSLRLVPPGELFF,TGTGCCAGCAGTTTACGCCTAGTCCCTCCCGGGGAGCTGTTTTTT
.,TRBJ1-3,.,TRBV5-1,CASSLPSSSGNTIYF,TGCGCCAGCAGCTTGCCTTCCAGCTCTGGAAACACCATATATTTT
.,TRBJ1-1,TRBD1,TRBV28,CASSSITGTGPMNTEAFF,TGTGCCAGCAGTTCGATAACCGGGACAGGGCCTATGAACACTGAAGCTTTCTTT
.,TRBJ1-1,TRBD1,TRBV11-2,CASSLGQGGFSETEAFF,TGTGCCAGCAGCTTAGGTCAGGGGGGTTTTTCGGAGACTGAAGCTTTCTTT
.,TRBJ2-5,.,TRBV5-1,CASSLAAGSFQETQYF,TGCGCCAGCAGCTTGGCAGCGGGCAGCTTCCAAGAGACCCAGTACTTC
.,TRBJ1-5,.,TRBV4-3,CASSQDPAPGSPAFNQPQHF,TGCGCCAGCAGCCAAGATCCGGCTCCGGGCTCCCCGGCCTTTAATCAGCCCCAGCATTTT
once,TRBJ1-3,TRBD1,TRBV2,CASSATGSGNTIYF,TGTGCCAGCAGTGCGACAGGGAGTGGAAACACCATATATTTT
.,TRBJ2-7,TRBD1,TRBV28,CASRGVAGGYEQYF,TGTGCCAGCAGGGGGGTTGCAGGGGGCTACGAGCAGTACTTC
.,TRBJ2-2,TRBD2,TRBV9,CASSTSSLAAKGELFF,TGTGCCAGCAGCACCTCATCTCTAGCGGCGAAAGGGGAGCTGTTTTTT
.,TRBJ1-5,TRBD1,TRBV2,CASRGTGLNQPQHF,TGTGCCAGCAGAGGGACAGGGCTGAATCAGCCCCAGCATTTT
once,TRBJ2-1,.,TRBV19,CASSPIASSYNEQFF,TGTGCCAGTAGTCCAATAGCCAGCTCCTACAATGAGCAGTTCTTC
.,TRBJ2-3,.,TRBV23-1,CASSQSKGPPPDTQYF,TGCGCCAGCAGTCAATCGAAGGGTCCCCCGCCGGATACGCAGTATTTT
.,TRBJ1-3,.,TRBV7-9,CASSLDRAGNTIYF,TGTGCCAGCAGCTTAGACAGGGCCGGAAACACCATATATTTT
.,TRBJ2-2,.,TRBV4-1,CASSPVDGLNTGELFF,TGCGCCAGCAGCCCCGTCGACGGTCTGAACACCGGGGAGCTGTTTTTT
.,TRBJ2-1,.,TRBV12-3/TRBV12-4,CASSLGNDNEQFF,TGTGCCAGCAGTTTGGGGAATGACAATGAGCAGTTCTTC
.,TRBJ2-7,TRBD2,TRBV3-1/TRBV3-2,CASKGGAGGLNEQYF,TGTGCCAGCAAAGGGGGAGCGGGAGGATTGAACGAGCAGTACTTC
.,TRBJ1-4,.,TRBV5-1,CASRIGPEGKLFF,TGCGCCAGCAGAATTGGACCCGAGGGGAAACTGTTTTTT
.,TRBJ2-2,.,TRBV11-2,CASSLFVGRGELFF,TGTGCCAGCAGCTTGTTTGTGGGACGTGGGGAGCTGTTTTTT
.,TRBJ1-6,.,TRBV9,CASSVGALGHSPLHF,TGTGCCAGCAGCGTGGGGGCCCTGGGACATTCACCCCTCCACTTT
.,TRBJ2-5,TRBD2,TRBV6-2/TRBV6-3,CASSYLRGLAGETQYF,TGTGCCAGCAGTTACTTGCGAGGACTAGCTGGCGAGACCCAGTACTTC
once,TRBJ1-4,.,TRBV11-2,CASSLVPREKLFF,TGTGCCAGCAGCTTAGTCCCACGTGAAAAACTGTTTTTT
.,TRBJ2-1,TRBD2,TRBV6-6,CASSRLAGASYNEQFF,TGTGCCAGCAGTCGACTAGCGGGGGCCTCCTACAATGAGCAGTTCTTC
.,TRBJ2-5,TRBD1,TRBV10-3,CAISPGQGRETQYF,TGTGCCATCAGCCCGGGACAGGGTAGAGAGACCCAGTACTTC
.,TRBJ1-3,.,TRBV7-9,CASSLTRRDSGNTIYF,TGTGCCAGCAGCTTAACCCGACGAGACTCTGGAAACACCATATATTTT
once,TRBJ1-2,TRBD1,TRBV28,CASSLSTSGGLGGYTF,TGTGCCAGCAGTCTATCAACCTCAGGGGGCCTGGGGGGCTACACCTTC
.,TRBJ2-1,.,TRBV7-9,CASSFGRTESSYNEQFF,TGTGCCAGCAGCTTTGGACGGACCGAGAGCTCCTACAATGAGCAGTTCTTC
few,TRBJ2-7,.,TRBV5-4,CASSSGNGEQYF,TGTGCCAGCAGCTCGGGAAATGGGGAGCAGTACTTC
.,TRBJ2-7,.,TRBV5-3,CARSFWIPYEQYF,TGTGCCAGAAGCTTTTGGATCCCCTACGAGCAGTACTTC
.,TRBJ1-1,.,TRBV2,CASSAVVNRNTEAFF,TGTGCCAGCAGTGCGGTGGTCAACAGGAACACTGAAGCTTTCTTT
.,TRBJ2-1,.,TRBV3-1/TRBV3-2,CASSPKTASSYNEQFF,TGTGCCAGCAGCCCAAAGACAGCAAGCTCCTACAATGAGCAGTTCTTC
.,TRBJ2-2,.,TRBV3-1/TRBV3-2,CASSQGRDTGELFF,TGTGCCAGCAGCCAAGGGCGCGACACCGGGGAGCTGTTTTTT
.,TRBJ2-2,TRBD1,TRBV29-1,CSVGGTGWTGELFF,TGCAGCGTGGGGGGGACAGGGTGGACCGGGGAGCTGTTTTTT
.,TRBJ1-5,.,TRBV29-1,CSVEEIGQPQHF,TGCAGCGTTGAAGAAATTGGTCAGCCCCAGCATTTT
.,TRBJ1-3,TRBD1,TRBV3-1/TRBV3-2,CASSQRDRGNTIYF,TGTGCCAGCAGCCAGCGGGACAGGGGAAACACCATATATTTT
.,TRBJ2-3,TRBD2,TRBV19,CASRERGGRDTQYF,TGTGCCAGTAGAGAGCGGGGGGGGAGAGATACGCAGTATTTT
.,TRBJ1-1,.,TRBV11-2,CASSPWTGMNTEAFF,TGTGCCAGCAGCCCCTGGACGGGGATGAACACTGAAGCTTTCTTT
.,TRBJ1-6,TRBD1,TRBV4-3,CASSPGRQGSKYNSPLHF,TGCGCCAGCAGCCCAGGGCGACAGGGGTCAAAGTATAATTCACCCCTCCACTTT
few,TRBJ2-2,TRBD2,TRBV10-2,CASSGSSGYNTGELFF,TGCGCCAGCAGTGGTTCTAGCGGGTACAACACCGGGGAGCTGTTTTTT
.,TRBJ1-2,.,TRBV20-1,CSASDRGIYGYTF,TGCAGTGCTAGTGACCGTGGGATCTATGGCTACACCTTC
.,TRBJ2-3,.,TRBV5-1,CASSLGPGVSDTQYF,TGCGCCAGCAGCTTGGGACCCGGGGTTTCAGATACGCAGTATTTT